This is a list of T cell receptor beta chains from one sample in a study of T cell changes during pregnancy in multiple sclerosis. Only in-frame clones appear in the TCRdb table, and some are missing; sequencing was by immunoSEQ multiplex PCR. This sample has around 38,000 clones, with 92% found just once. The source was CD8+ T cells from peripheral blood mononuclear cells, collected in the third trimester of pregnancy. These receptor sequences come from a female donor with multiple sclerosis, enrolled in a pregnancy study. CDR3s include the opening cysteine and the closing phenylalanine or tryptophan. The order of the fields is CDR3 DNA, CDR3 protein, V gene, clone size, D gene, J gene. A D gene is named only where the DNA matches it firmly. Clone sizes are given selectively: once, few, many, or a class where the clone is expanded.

CDR3nt: TGTGCCAGTAGTCTGTCGGTGGCCGCCGGGTGGGAGCAGTACTTC; CDR3aa: CASSLSVAAGWEQYF; v_gene: TRBV19; abundance: -; d_gene: -; j_gene: TRBJ2-7
CDR3nt: TGTGCCAGCAGGCAAGGGGTAGATACGCAGTATTTT; CDR3aa: CASRQGVDTQYF; v_gene: TRBV28; abundance: -; d_gene: -; j_gene: TRBJ2-3
CDR3nt: TGTGCCAGCAGCACCAGGGGAGGGTCCTACAATGAGCAGTTCTTC; CDR3aa: CASSTRGGSYNEQFF; v_gene: TRBV7-8; abundance: -; d_gene: -; j_gene: TRBJ2-1
CDR3nt: TGTGCCAGCAGCTATCCGGGCGGGCCTGCCTACGAGCAGTACTTC; CDR3aa: CASSYPGGPAYEQYF; v_gene: TRBV11-3; abundance: once; d_gene: -; j_gene: TRBJ2-7
CDR3nt: TGTGCCTGTAAAGGGGCAGACCAAGAGACCCAGTACTTC; CDR3aa: CACKGADQETQYF; v_gene: TRBV30; abundance: -; d_gene: -; j_gene: TRBJ2-5
CDR3nt: TGCGCCAGCAGCTTGCCCCTGAGGACTGGCGAAGCCCAAGAGACCCAGTACTTC; CDR3aa: CASSLPLRTGEAQETQYF; v_gene: TRBV5-1; abundance: -; d_gene: -; j_gene: TRBJ2-5
CDR3nt: TGCAGCGTATGTCTAGCGGAAAGCTCCTACGAGCAGTACTTC; CDR3aa: CSVCLAESSYEQYF; v_gene: TRBV29-1; abundance: -; d_gene: TRBD2; j_gene: TRBJ2-7
CDR3nt: TGTGCCAGCAGCGTAGTGGACAGGGCTGACTATGGCTACACCTTC; CDR3aa: CASSVVDRADYGYTF; v_gene: TRBV9; abundance: -; d_gene: TRBD1; j_gene: TRBJ1-2
CDR3nt: TGCGCCAGCAGCCAAGGGGTGGGCCAGGGGTTGGTCACCGGGGAGCTGTTTTTT; CDR3aa: CASSQGVGQGLVTGELFF; v_gene: TRBV4-3; abundance: -; d_gene: -; j_gene: TRBJ2-2
CDR3nt: TGTGCCAGCAGCCCGGGGTCGGGAGCCTACGAGCAGTACTTC; CDR3aa: CASSPGSGAYEQYF; v_gene: TRBV11-2; abundance: -; d_gene: -; j_gene: TRBJ2-7
CDR3nt: TGTGCCAGCAGTTTTCAACAGGGAAAACCCTACGAGCAGTACTTC; CDR3aa: CASSFQQGKPYEQYF; v_gene: TRBV28; abundance: -; d_gene: -; j_gene: TRBJ2-7
CDR3nt: TGTGCCAGCAGCTTCCTGGGGGCCGACCTGGATGAGCAGTTCTTC; CDR3aa: CASSFLGADLDEQFF; v_gene: TRBV5-5; abundance: -; d_gene: -; j_gene: TRBJ2-1
CDR3nt: TGTGCCAGCAGTGACACACCCGGGACAGGGGGTGCCGGGGAGCTGTTTTTT; CDR3aa: CASSDTPGTGGAGELFF; v_gene: TRBV6-4; abundance: -; d_gene: TRBD1; j_gene: TRBJ2-2
CDR3nt: TGTGCCAGCAGCGAAAGAGGATGGCAGACCCAGTACTTC; CDR3aa: CASSERGWQTQYF; v_gene: TRBV2; abundance: -; d_gene: -; j_gene: TRBJ2-5
CDR3nt: TGTGCCAGCAGTTATGGGCAGGGCTCCTACAATGAGCAGTTCTTC; CDR3aa: CASSYGQGSYNEQFF; v_gene: TRBV6-5; abundance: once; d_gene: -; j_gene: TRBJ2-1
CDR3nt: TGCAGCGTTGAAGGCGGAGCTAGCGGGATCTACGAGCAGTACTTC; CDR3aa: CSVEGGASGIYEQYF; v_gene: TRBV29-1; abundance: -; d_gene: TRBD2; j_gene: TRBJ2-7
CDR3nt: TGTGCCAGCAGTCCGACGCCCCAGGGGAACTCTGGCTACACCTTC; CDR3aa: CASSPTPQGNSGYTF; v_gene: TRBV28; abundance: -; d_gene: -; j_gene: TRBJ1-2
CDR3nt: TGTGCCACCCTTACGACAGGGCGGGCTAGCTATGAGCAGTTCTTC; CDR3aa: CATLTTGRASYEQFF; v_gene: TRBV19; abundance: -; d_gene: TRBD1; j_gene: TRBJ2-1
CDR3nt: TGTGCCAGCAGCTTAACGTCCAACGAGGGAGGGAATGAGCAGTTCTTC; CDR3aa: CASSLTSNEGGNEQFF; v_gene: TRBV7-3; abundance: once; d_gene: TRBD2; j_gene: TRBJ2-1
CDR3nt: TGTGCCAGCAGTTACTCGGGAGGGAACTACGAGCAGTACTTC; CDR3aa: CASSYSGGNYEQYF; v_gene: TRBV6-5; abundance: few; d_gene: TRBD2; j_gene: TRBJ2-7
CDR3nt: TGTGCCAGCAGCTTAGGCCGGGGTGAGCAGTACTTC; CDR3aa: CASSLGRGEQYF; v_gene: TRBV11-3; abundance: -; d_gene: -; j_gene: TRBJ2-7
CDR3nt: TGTGCCAGCAGCCCCCCTAGGACTAGTTCCGATGAGCAGTTCTTC; CDR3aa: CASSPPRTSSDEQFF; v_gene: TRBV5-4; abundance: -; d_gene: TRBD2; j_gene: TRBJ2-1
CDR3nt: TGTGCCAGCAGGAGGACAATAGCCTACGAGCAGTACTTC; CDR3aa: CASRRTIAYEQYF; v_gene: TRBV27; abundance: -; d_gene: -; j_gene: TRBJ2-7
CDR3nt: TGTGCCACCTCGCCCGGGACAGGGTTACGGGAGCAGTACTTC; CDR3aa: CATSPGTGLREQYF; v_gene: TRBV15; abundance: -; d_gene: TRBD1; j_gene: TRBJ2-7
CDR3nt: TGTGCCAGCATGGAGGGCGGAGCTTACAATGAGCAGTTCTTC; CDR3aa: CASMEGGAYNEQFF; v_gene: TRBV2; abundance: -; d_gene: -; j_gene: TRBJ2-1
CDR3nt: TGTGCCAGCAGCTCGGGACTATCCTACGAGCAGTACTTC; CDR3aa: CASSSGLSYEQYF; v_gene: TRBV7-6; abundance: -; d_gene: TRBD2; j_gene: TRBJ2-7